This T cell receptor (beta chain) was sequenced in a study of CD4 T cells in relation to SARS-CoV-2 and coronaviruses. Across the whole study: ViraFEST: roughly 10-day antigen culture of PBMCs, then TCR beta CDR3 sequencing.

Measured with immunoSEQ multiplex PCR; TCRdb has only the in-frame clones, and not every one. Of about 20,000 clones in the sample, around three quarters were seen once. The unexposed donors gave CD4+ T cells in 2011-2018, prior to COVID-19. After roughly 9 days of culture, CD4+ T cells were isolated. Cells permitting, SARS-CoV-2 S/N and four cold-coronavirus spikes were tested on unexposed-donor CD4+ T cells. CDR3 size: 13 residues. Per germline, CDR1 MDHEN and CDR2 SYDVKM. Trimming removed 5 bases from V and 0 bases from J, with 8 bases in between. Of note for this clone: As yet, its antigen is unknown.

This clonotype was obtained from a human donor in good health. The sample consisted of CD4+ T cells from PBMCs, cultured in vitro. This chain connects TRBV28 to TRBJ2-7; tentative D call: TRBD1 (6 bases). The CDR3 spells CASSPGHSYEQYF. DNA of the CDR3: TGTGCCAGCAGTCCGGGACACTCCTACGAGCAGTACTTC.